A single sample is the source of the 5 T cell receptor beta chains below, sequenced in a study of PD-1 blockade in classical Hodgkin lymphoma. Time point of the sample: cycle 4 day 1 (C4D1), after around six weeks of nivolumab. Autologous stem cell transplantation was followed by relapse in every patient, and brentuximab vedotin exposure varied. Thawed PBMCs yielded CD4+ T cells through magnetic negative selection. Sequencing used immunoSEQ multiplex PCR; TCRdb keeps in-frame clones, though not all of them. The data hold 25,000 to 35,000 clones, with around 84% observed a single time. Material: CD4+ T cells from blood, obtained before the fourth cycle of nivolumab. The receptors stem from a human donor with classical Hodgkin lymphoma.

V and J are TRBV5-4 and TRBJ2-1; TRBD1 or TRBD2 may be the D gene (5 bases each). Trimming left V 0 bases short and J 0 bases short, with 10 bases between. This CDR3 comprises 16 residues. Germline loops: CDR1 SGHNT, CDR2 YYREEE (reference sequence). The CDR3: CASSLDLGRSYNEQFF. CDR3 DNA sequence: TGTGCCAGCAGCTTGGACCTGGGACGCTCCTACAATGAGCAGTTCTTC.

The rearrangement links TRBV7-7 to TRBJ2-1; 15 nucleotides match TRBD2. J gave up 7 bases and V 5 bases, and 3 bases lay outside the gene matches. Germline CDR1 is SSHAT and CDR2 is FNYEAQ (reference sequence). The CDR3 is 15 amino acids. CDR3 nucleotide sequence: TGTGCCAGCAGCAAGGGACTAGCGGGGGGAAATGAGCAGTTCTTC. It specifies CASSKGLAGGNEQFF.

The chain carries TRBV6-5 and TRBJ1-3; no firm D call. The CDR3 totals 13 residues. CDR1 and CDR2 from the germline V gene are MNHEY and SVGAGI. Trimming stripped 6 bases from V and 4 bases from J, with 10 bases between. Written as DNA, the CDR3 is TGTGCCAGCAGCCGCGGGGTAGGAAACACCATATATTTT. This translates into CASSRGVGNTIYF.

This sequence joins TRBV25-1 and TRBJ1-3; no clear D gene. Deletions cut 1 base from V and 5 bases from J, with 9 bases between. This CDR3 has 14 amino acids. Germline V CDR1 and CDR2: MGHDK, SYGVNS. The CDR3 here is CASSEFGLRNTIYF. The DNA of the CDR3 is TGTGCCAGCAGTGAATTCGGACTGAGAAACACCATATATTTT.

This clone was seen a handful of times. This chain links TRBV30 with TRBJ1-6, with D possibly matching TRBD1 (5 bases). This CDR3 is 14 amino acids long. Germline CDR1 and CDR2: GTSNPN and SVGIG (reference sequence). The ends were cut back, 4 bases at V and 10 bases at J, with 17 bases in the middle. CDR3 sequence: CAWMGGPQGSPLHF. As DNA, the CDR3 is TGTGCCTGGATGGGGGGACCCCAGGGCTCACCCCTCCACTTT.